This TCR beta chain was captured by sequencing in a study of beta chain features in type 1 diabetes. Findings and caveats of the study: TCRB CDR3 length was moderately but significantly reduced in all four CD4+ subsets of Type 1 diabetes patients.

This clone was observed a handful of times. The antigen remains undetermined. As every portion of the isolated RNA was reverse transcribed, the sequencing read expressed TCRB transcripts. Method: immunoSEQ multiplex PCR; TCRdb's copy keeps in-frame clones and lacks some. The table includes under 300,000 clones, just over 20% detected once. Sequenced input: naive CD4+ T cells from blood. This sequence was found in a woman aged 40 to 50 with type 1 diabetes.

The CDR3 is CASSLWRQSSYEQYF. CDR3 nucleotides: TGTGCCAGCAGTTTATGGAGGCAGAGCTCCTACGAGCAGTACTTC. This chain links TRBV28 with TRBJ2-7; no reliable D call. CDR3 length: 15 residues. V lost 0 bases and J lost 0, with 9 bases in between. Germline loops: CDR1 MDHEN, CDR2 SYDVKM. Full variable domain (missing parts from reference TRBV28 and TRBJ2-7): DVKVTQSSRYLVKRTGEKVFLECVQDMDHENMFWYRQDPGLGLRLIYFSYDVKMKEKGDIPEGYSVSREKKERFSLILESASTNQTSMYLCASSLWRQSSYEQYFGPGTRLTVT.